This T cell receptor beta chain was sequenced in a study of blood T cells in healthy people across ages. Next came a second PCR, run for about 7 to 11 cycles, which used a sample-barcoded 5' primer along with a J-beta primer mix. One entry per CDR3 protein, called by TCRdb with MiXCR from the 5' RACE reads. The table lists roughly 800,000 distinct CDR3 sequences, roughly 25% of them singletons. The CDR3 is made up of 13 amino acids. Germline V gene data show CDR1 as SGHTA and CDR2 as FQGNSA. V shed 5 bases and J shed 4 bases, with 11 bases lying between them. These data also featured in a second study, about T cells of mothers and their children.

What was sequenced was blood. The chain joins TRBV7-2 to TRBJ2-5, with TRBD2 as a possible D gene (6 bases). This clonotype was sampled from a boy younger than 18 in good health. CDR3: CASSMTRTETQYF. CDR3 nucleotide sequence: TGTGCCAGCAGCATGACTAGGACAGAGACCCAGTACTTC.